Listed below are T cell receptor beta chains from one sample, sequenced in a study of blood T cell repertoires in COVID-19. The data were produced by immunoSEQ multiplex PCR, yet TCRdb's version contains in-frame clones alone and is incomplete. The sample yields about 210,000 clones, more than 75% seen once. Sequenced sample: peripheral blood. These TCRs come from a man aged 60 to 75 with acute or convalescent COVID-19. Each CDR3 is given without its conserved first and last residue.

j_call: TRBJ1-5
v_call: TRBV28
cdr3_aa: ASSQTGGGQPQH

j_call: TRBJ2-2
v_call: TRBV24-1
cdr3_aa: ATGRIGELF

j_call: TRBJ1-4
v_call: TRBV7-2
cdr3_aa: ASSPGSTGSDEKLF

j_call: TRBJ2-7
v_call: TRBV6-2/TRBV6-3
cdr3_aa: ASSYGGGSYEQY

j_call: TRBJ1-1
v_call: TRBV18
cdr3_aa: ASSPLGRGTSEAF

j_call: TRBJ1-2
v_call: TRBV4-2
cdr3_aa: ASSQATEYGYT

j_call: TRBJ1-5
v_call: TRBV27
cdr3_aa: ASSRTLNSNQPQH

j_call: TRBJ1-5
v_call: TRBV7-2
cdr3_aa: ASSADSPGGPQH

j_call: TRBJ2-5
v_call: TRBV19
cdr3_aa: ASGRKESGTQY

j_call: TRBJ1-6
v_call: TRBV28
cdr3_aa: ASSPGQGYNSPLH

j_call: TRBJ1-4
v_call: TRBV28
cdr3_aa: ASSPTDRVRDEKLF

j_call: TRBJ2-3
v_call: TRBV5-1
cdr3_aa: ASSASGGGTDTQY

j_call: TRBJ2-7
v_call: TRBV2
cdr3_aa: ASSEMTGLEQY

j_call: TRBJ2-5
v_call: TRBV10-2
cdr3_aa: ASSLPVAGAGQIQETQY

j_call: TRBJ2-3
v_call: TRBV27
cdr3_aa: ASSKPGQGAFRPY

j_call: TRBJ2-3
v_call: TRBV11-2
cdr3_aa: ASSSAGAVSTDTQY

j_call: TRBJ1-2
v_call: TRBV4-2
cdr3_aa: ASSATGQGRGYT

j_call: TRBJ2-2
v_call: TRBV5-1
cdr3_aa: ASSFGGRTGELF

j_call: TRBJ1-6
v_call: TRBV7-8
cdr3_aa: ASSPGQGRARSPLH

j_call: TRBJ1-1
v_call: TRBV19
cdr3_aa: ASSQDRTQGEAF

j_call: TRBJ1-6
v_call: TRBV6-2/TRBV6-3
cdr3_aa: ASSLSLGQADNSPLH

j_call: TRBJ1-1
v_call: TRBV19
cdr3_aa: ASSNRDTEAF

j_call: TRBJ2-2
v_call: TRBV5-1
cdr3_aa: ASSPGGTNTGELF

j_call: TRBJ2-3
v_call: TRBV12-3/TRBV12-4
cdr3_aa: ASSFGTQY

j_call: TRBJ2-5
v_call: TRBV6-5
cdr3_aa: ATSSGGETQY

j_call: TRBJ2-3
v_call: TRBV11-2
cdr3_aa: ASRGAGVSTDTQY

j_call: TRBJ1-2
v_call: TRBV30
cdr3_aa: AWSVGQGYGYT

j_call: TRBJ2-3
v_call: TRBV10-3
cdr3_aa: AISGNTDTQY

j_call: TRBJ1-2
v_call: TRBV6-6
cdr3_aa: ASSYLVSSGYGYT

j_call: TRBJ1-1
v_call: TRBV5-4
cdr3_aa: ASSHYRGLNTEAF

j_call: TRBJ2-1
v_call: TRBV6-5
cdr3_aa: ASITLAGDGEQF

j_call: TRBJ1-5
v_call: TRBV6-5
cdr3_aa: ASHAQGVQH

j_call: TRBJ1-2
v_call: TRBV18
cdr3_aa: ASSPAANGNYGYT

j_call: TRBJ2-5
v_call: TRBV19
cdr3_aa: ASSNRGRETQY

j_call: TRBJ2-1
v_call: TRBV19
cdr3_aa: ASTPRTSGGAGEQF

j_call: TRBJ1-6
v_call: TRBV6-5
cdr3_aa: ASSSGTGEQSPLH

j_call: TRBJ1-1
v_call: TRBV3-1/TRBV3-2
cdr3_aa: ASSQQYRSTEAF

j_call: TRBJ2-5
v_call: TRBV3-1/TRBV3-2
cdr3_aa: ASSYRLAGQETQY

j_call: TRBJ2-3
v_call: TRBV21-1
cdr3_aa: ASSNWLVASGGADTQY

j_call: TRBJ2-3
v_call: TRBV6-6
cdr3_aa: ASSYSGRVVTDTQY

j_call: TRBJ1-2
v_call: TRBV7-9
cdr3_aa: ASSETGSGGYT

j_call: TRBJ2-7
v_call: TRBV29-1
cdr3_aa: SVEGQYEQY

j_call: TRBJ2-7
v_call: TRBV4-1
cdr3_aa: ASSQLPSGSYEQY

j_call: TRBJ1-1
v_call: TRBV3-1/TRBV3-2
cdr3_aa: ASSRERAGSGEAF

j_call: TRBJ1-5
v_call: TRBV27
cdr3_aa: ASLPRGTVSNQPQH

j_call: TRBJ2-7
v_call: TRBV18
cdr3_aa: ASSLLPGTGDEQY

j_call: TRBJ2-7
v_call: TRBV27
cdr3_aa: ASSLAGREQY

j_call: TRBJ1-4
v_call: TRBV6-5
cdr3_aa: ASTPPGGSEKLF

j_call: TRBJ1-1
v_call: TRBV7-3
cdr3_aa: ASSLRDRGSGTEAF

j_call: TRBJ2-5
v_call: TRBV27
cdr3_aa: ASSLSHNRGRRETQY

j_call: TRBJ2-7
v_call: TRBV19
cdr3_aa: ASSIGATDQY

j_call: TRBJ1-2
v_call: TRBV12-3/TRBV12-4
cdr3_aa: ASSLTYNYGYT

j_call: TRBJ2-3
v_call: TRBV7-9
cdr3_aa: ASSRADRGRDTQY